What follows is one T cell receptor (beta chain) and its context. The antigen remains undetermined. The sample comes from a study of T cell repertoires in ileal Crohn's disease. On the study more broadly: M6 samples are neoterminal ileum biopsies from postoperative colonoscopy. Study results and limitations: Compared with non-smokers, active smokers at surgery showed more clonal expansions.

Generated by immunoSEQ multiplex PCR, the TCRdb table keeps only in-frame clones and is missing some. The table records roughly 3,900 clones, 75% to 85% of them present only once. The sample's time point: neoterminal ileum biopsy at postoperative endoscopy, about 6 months after surgery. The V segment lost 6 bases and the J segment 4 bases; nucleotides outside the gene matches: 12. The CDR3 consists of 15 residues. Per the germline V gene, CDR1 is PRHDT and CDR2 is FYEKMQ (reference sequence). Source material: ileal tissue. This TCR derives from an adult with Crohn's disease. The chain couples TRBV13 to TRBJ2-7; 7 bases align to TRBD2. The CDR3: CASSGDASGGYEQYF. CDR3 coding DNA: TGTGCCAGCAGTGGGGACGCTAGCGGAGGTTACGAGCAGTACTTC. Full variable domain (remainder filled in from reference TRBV13 and TRBJ2-7): AAGVIQSPRHLIKEKRETATLKCYPIPRHDTVYWYQQGPGQDPQFLISFYEKMQSDKGSIPDRFSAQQFSDYHSELNMSSLELGDSALYFCASSGDASGGYEQYFGPGTRLTVT.